This TCR beta chain was identified in a study of blood T cell repertoires in COVID-19 (TCRdb year 2020). Turning to the overall study: Collaborator samples came from the United States, Italy and Spain and covered acute and convalescent phases of COVID-19. The material from the prospective study consisted of cDNA or gDNA derived from T cells, B-cell-depleted T cells, or PBMCs. The dataset comprised deeply sampled blood TCRbeta repertoires from subjects exposed to, actively infected with, or recovered from COVID-19. The repertoires were released in a freely available public database intended as a resource for research on the immune response to SARS-CoV-2. Samples came from the ongoing ImmuneRACE study (first 160 participants) plus 1,254 subjects from 6 global collaborators. A de-identified subject ID, COVID-19 status, age in years and sex were almost always included in the sample metadata. Where available, HLA class I and class II types were taken from metadata supplied by the sample provider and were not determined by assay-based typing.

TCRbeta CDR3 regions were amplified from genomic DNA using the immunoSEQ Assay, a bias-controlled multiplex PCR. Turning to the authors' computational methods: The number of nucleated cells in each sample was estimated from the amplification of reference gene primers within the assay. Sequence reads were collapsed and filtered to measure the absolute abundance of every unique TCRbeta CDR3 rearrangement. For each sample, productive Simpson clonality was calculated by taking the square root of Simpson's diversity index across productive rearrangements. Drawn from immuneACCESS, this table holds only the in-frame rearrangements with V and J called that TCRdb kept. Clones are partly lost; checked studies trace under half to an unresolved V gene and leave the rest unexplained. D and trimming were read from the DNA, whereas the V and J calls and clone size are those reported in that table. A total of about 83,000 clones appear in this sample, around 90% of them only once. The leading ten clones occupy roughly 15% of the sample.

In this sample, this clone turned up once. This clone's antigen is unknown. No base qualities exist here, and no much larger clone lies one base off it. The sample carries other DNA sequences with the same CDR3. Unmatched junction bases come to 4, with V trimmed by 4 bases and J by 2 bases. CDR1 SEHNR and CDR2 FQNEAQ were looked up in the germline V gene (reference sequence). From the cysteine through the phenylalanine, the CDR3 covers 15 amino acids. Solely the CDR3 DNA is kept, with 45 bases framed from the first base. Collaborating institutions collected whole blood in K2EDTA tubes following their own protocols. Collaborator samples were shipped for TCRbeta analysis as frozen whole blood, isolated PBMCs, or DNA extracted from either sample type. Broader findings and caveats from the paper: How much clinical and demographic metadata was included differed by source and by participant, and the metadata was provided uncurated.

Material for sequencing was peripheral blood. The sequence links TRBV7-9 to TRBJ2-7, with 11 bases matching TRBD1. The sequence came from an elderly woman with active or convalescent COVID-19. CDR3 region: CASSSGTGGPYEQYF. The sequenced DNA is TGTGCCAGCAGCTCCGGGACAGGGGGGCCCTACGAGCAGTACTTC.